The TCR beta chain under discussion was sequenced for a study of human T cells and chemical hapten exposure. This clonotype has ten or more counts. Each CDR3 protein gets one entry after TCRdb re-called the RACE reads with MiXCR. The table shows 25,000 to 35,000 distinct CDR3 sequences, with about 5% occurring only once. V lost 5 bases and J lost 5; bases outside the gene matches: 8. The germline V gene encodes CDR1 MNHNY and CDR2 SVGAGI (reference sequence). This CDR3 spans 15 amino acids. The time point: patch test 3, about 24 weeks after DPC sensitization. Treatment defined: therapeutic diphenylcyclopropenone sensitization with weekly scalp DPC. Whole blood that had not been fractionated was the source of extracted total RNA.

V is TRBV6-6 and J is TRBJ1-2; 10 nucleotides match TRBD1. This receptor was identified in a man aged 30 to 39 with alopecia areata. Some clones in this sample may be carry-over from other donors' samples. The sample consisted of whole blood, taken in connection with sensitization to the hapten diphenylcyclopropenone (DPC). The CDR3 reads CASSPPLDRGYGYTF. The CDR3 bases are TGTGCCAGCAGTCCTCCTTTGGACAGGGGGTATGGCTACACCTTC.